This paragraph covers one T cell receptor (beta chain) sequence. Its antigen remains unknown. V dropped 6 bases and J dropped 13 bases, with 14 bases sitting between them. CDR3 length: 12 amino acids. CDR1 is SGHKS, CDR2 YYEKEE, per germline (reference sequence). The record originates from a study of cytomegalovirus exposure and HLA in healthy donors. Study-level findings and limits: A likely sequencing artifact accounted for one observed cluster of highly shared sequence variants.

Amplification used 60 Vbeta primers and 13 Jbeta primers. TCRdb's copy holds only in-frame clones and misses some; the assay was immunoSEQ multiplex PCR. The repertoire consists of 130,000 or so clones, with around four fifths occurring once and the leading ten covering about 1.8%. This receptor was identified in a man aged 40-50 years in good health and CMV-seronegative. This chain links TRBV5-5 with TRBJ1-6; no reliable D call. The sequencing sample was made of PBMCs. This chain's CDR3 is CASMSPTPPLHF. In nucleotides, the CDR3 is TGTGCCAGCATGAGTCCCACGCCTCCCCTCCACTTT.